This T cell receptor beta chain is from a study of cytomegalovirus exposure and HLA in healthy donors. Germline values: CDR1 MNHEY, CDR2 SMNVEV (reference sequence). Trimming took 6 bases from V and 5 from J, leaving 11 bases between them. The CDR3 spans 13 residues. Sequencing used immunoSEQ multiplex PCR; TCRdb keeps in-frame clones, though not all of them. Of around 73,000 clones listed, roughly 90% were seen once; the top ten hold 3.5% to 4%. This clone was found once. The antigen is undetermined. Study results and caveats: The study flagged about 150 TCR beta chains as cytomegalovirus-associated.

The gene calls are TRBV27 and TRBJ2-1; a weak D match, TRBD2 (5 bases). This TCR was sampled from a young woman in good health and CMV-seropositive. The sample consisted of PBMCs. CDR3 sequence (DNA): TGTGCCAGCAGGACCGGACTTCACAATGAGCAGTTCTTC. It codes for CASRTGLHNEQFF.